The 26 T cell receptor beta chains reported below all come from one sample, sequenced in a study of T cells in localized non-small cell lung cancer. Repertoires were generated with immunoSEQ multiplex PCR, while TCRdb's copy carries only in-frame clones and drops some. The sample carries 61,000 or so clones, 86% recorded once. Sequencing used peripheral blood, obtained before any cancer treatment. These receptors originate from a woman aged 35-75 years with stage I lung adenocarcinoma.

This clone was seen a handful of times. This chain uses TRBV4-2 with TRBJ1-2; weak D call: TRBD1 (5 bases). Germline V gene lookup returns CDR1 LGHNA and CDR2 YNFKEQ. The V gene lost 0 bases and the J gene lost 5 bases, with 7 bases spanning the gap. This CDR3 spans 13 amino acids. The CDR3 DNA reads TGTGCCAGCAGCCAAGATGGGGGATATGGCTACACCTTC. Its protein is CASSQDGGYGYTF.

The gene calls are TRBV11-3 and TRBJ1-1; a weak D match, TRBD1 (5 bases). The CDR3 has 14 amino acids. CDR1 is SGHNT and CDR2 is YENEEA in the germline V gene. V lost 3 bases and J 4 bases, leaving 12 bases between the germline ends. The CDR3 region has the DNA TGTGCCAGCAGCTTCAGGGCTGGGAGCACTGAAGCTTTCTTT. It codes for CASSFRAGSTEAFF.

The CDR3 bases are TGTGCCTGGAATGGAGGGAACACCGGGGAGCTGTTTTTT. Amino acids: CAWNGGNTGELFF. V is TRBV30 and J is TRBJ2-2; a weak D match, TRBD2 (5 bases). The V gene's germline CDR1 is GTSNPN and CDR2 SVGIG (reference sequence). The V end lost 4 bases, the J end lost 1 base, and 7 bases lay between the germline ends. This CDR3 comprises 13 residues.

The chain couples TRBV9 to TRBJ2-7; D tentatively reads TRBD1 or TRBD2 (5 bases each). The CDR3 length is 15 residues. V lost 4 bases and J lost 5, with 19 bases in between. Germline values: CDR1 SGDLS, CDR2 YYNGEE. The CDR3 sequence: CASSFGGHGNHEQYF. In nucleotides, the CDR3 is TGTGCCAGCAGCTTTGGAGGACATGGTAACCACGAGCAGTACTTC.

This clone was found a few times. The CDR3 reads CASSLAVNSYEQYF. Here the CDR3 DNA reads TGTGCCAGCAGCTTAGCAGTTAACTCCTACGAGCAGTACTTC. The gene calls are TRBV7-2 and TRBJ2-7; D remains ambiguous. The CDR3 totals 14 residues. Germline CDR1 reads SGHTA; CDR2 reads FQGNSA. Between the trimmed V and J ends, which lost 0 bases and 0 bases, there was a span of 6 bases.

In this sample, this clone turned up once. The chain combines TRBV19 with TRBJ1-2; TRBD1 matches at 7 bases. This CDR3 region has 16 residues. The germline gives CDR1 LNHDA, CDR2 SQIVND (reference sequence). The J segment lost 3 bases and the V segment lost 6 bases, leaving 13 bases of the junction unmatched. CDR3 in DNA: TGTGCCAGTAGCATACAAGGGGACAGACCTTACTATGGCTACACCTTC. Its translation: CASSIQGDRPYYGYTF.

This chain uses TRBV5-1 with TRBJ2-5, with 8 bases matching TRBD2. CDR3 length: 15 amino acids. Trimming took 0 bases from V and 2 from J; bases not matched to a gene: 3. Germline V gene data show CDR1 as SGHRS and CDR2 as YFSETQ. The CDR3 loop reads CASSLDTSGQETQYF. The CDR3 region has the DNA TGCGCCAGCAGCTTGGATACTAGCGGACAAGAGACCCAGTACTTC.

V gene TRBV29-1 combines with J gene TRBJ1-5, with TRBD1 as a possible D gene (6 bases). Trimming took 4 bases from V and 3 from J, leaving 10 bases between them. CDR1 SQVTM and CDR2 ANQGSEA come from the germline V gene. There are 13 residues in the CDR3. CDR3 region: CSVGQVSNQPQHF. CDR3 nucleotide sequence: TGCAGCGTTGGACAGGTTTCCAATCAGCCCCAGCATTTT.

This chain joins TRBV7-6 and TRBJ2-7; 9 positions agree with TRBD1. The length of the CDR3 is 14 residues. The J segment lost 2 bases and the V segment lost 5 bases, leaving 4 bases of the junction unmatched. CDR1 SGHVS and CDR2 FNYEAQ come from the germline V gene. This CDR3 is CASSPRTGAYEQYF. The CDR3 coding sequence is TGTGCCAGCAGCCCAAGGACAGGGGCCTACGAGCAGTACTTC.

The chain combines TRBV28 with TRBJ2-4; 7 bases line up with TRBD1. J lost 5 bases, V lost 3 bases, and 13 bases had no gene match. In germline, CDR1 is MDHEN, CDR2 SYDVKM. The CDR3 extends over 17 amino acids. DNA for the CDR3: TGTGCCAGCAGTTTCCCGCCGGGACAGATGCTCGAAAACATTCAGTACTTC. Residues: CASSFPPGQMLENIQYF.

CDR3 sequence reads: CASSGGGENIQYF. Written as DNA, the CDR3 is TGTGCCAGCAGTGGGGGAGGGGAGAACATTCAGTACTTC. V and J are TRBV2 and TRBJ2-4, with TRBD2 identical over 7 bases. Per the germline V gene, CDR1 is SNHLY and CDR2 is FYNNEI. The ends lost 4 bases at V and 7 bases at J; junction bases unmatched: 4. CDR3 length: 13 residues.

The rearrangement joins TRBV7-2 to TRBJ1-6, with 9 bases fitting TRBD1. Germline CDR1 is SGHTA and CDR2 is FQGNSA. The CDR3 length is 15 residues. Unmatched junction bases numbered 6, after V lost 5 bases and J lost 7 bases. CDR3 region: CASSEGTGRNSPLHF. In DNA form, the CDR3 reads TGTGCCAGCAGCGAAGGGACAGGGAGGAATTCACCCCTCCACTTT.

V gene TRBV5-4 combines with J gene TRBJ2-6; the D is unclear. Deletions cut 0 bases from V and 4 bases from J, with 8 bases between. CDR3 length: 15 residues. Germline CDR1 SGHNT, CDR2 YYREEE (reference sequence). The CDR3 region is CASSLEIVGANVLTF. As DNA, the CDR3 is TGTGCCAGCAGCTTGGAGATAGTGGGGGCCAACGTCCTGACTTTC.

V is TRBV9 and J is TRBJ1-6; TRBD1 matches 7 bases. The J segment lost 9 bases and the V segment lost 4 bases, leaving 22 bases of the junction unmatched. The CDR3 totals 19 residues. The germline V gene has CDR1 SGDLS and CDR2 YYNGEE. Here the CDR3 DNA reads TGTGCCAGCAGCTCTTCTAATTGGGTAACAGGGGCCGGGGGTTCACCCCTCCACTTT. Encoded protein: CASSSSNWVTGAGGSPLHF.

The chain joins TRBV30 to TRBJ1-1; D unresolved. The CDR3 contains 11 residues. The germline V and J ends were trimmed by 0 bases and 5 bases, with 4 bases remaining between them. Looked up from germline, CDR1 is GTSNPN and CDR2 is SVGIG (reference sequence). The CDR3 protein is CAWSVQTEAFF. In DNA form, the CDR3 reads TGTGCCTGGAGTGTACAGACTGAAGCTTTCTTT.

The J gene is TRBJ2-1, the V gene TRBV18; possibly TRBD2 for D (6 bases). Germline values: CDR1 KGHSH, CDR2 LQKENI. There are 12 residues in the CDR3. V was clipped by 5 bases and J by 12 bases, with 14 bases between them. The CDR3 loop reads CASSSQLAGQFF. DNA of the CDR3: TGTGCCAGCTCATCCCAACTAGCCGGGCAGTTCTTC. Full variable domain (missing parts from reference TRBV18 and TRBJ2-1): NAGVMQNPRHLVRRRGQEARLRCSPMKGHSHVYWYRQLPEEGLKFMVYLQKENIIDESGMPKERFSAEFPKEGPSILRIQQVVRGDSAAYFCASSSQLAGQFFGPGTRLTVL.

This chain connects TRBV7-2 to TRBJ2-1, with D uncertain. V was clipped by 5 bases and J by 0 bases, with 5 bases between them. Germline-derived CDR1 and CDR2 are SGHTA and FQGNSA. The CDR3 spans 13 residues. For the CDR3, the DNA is TGTGCCAGCAGCGTTTTCTCCTACAATGAGCAGTTCTTC. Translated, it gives CASSVFSYNEQFF.

The CDR3 is CASSMTGIDGYTF. CDR3 in DNA: TGTGCCAGTAGTATGACAGGGATAGATGGCTACACCTTC. The chain links TRBV19 to TRBJ1-2; 7 bases line up with TRBD1. The CDR3 spans 13 residues. V was pared by 3 bases and J by 6 bases, with 4 bases of the junction left unmatched. CDR1 is LNHDA and CDR2 is SQIVND in the germline V gene (reference sequence).

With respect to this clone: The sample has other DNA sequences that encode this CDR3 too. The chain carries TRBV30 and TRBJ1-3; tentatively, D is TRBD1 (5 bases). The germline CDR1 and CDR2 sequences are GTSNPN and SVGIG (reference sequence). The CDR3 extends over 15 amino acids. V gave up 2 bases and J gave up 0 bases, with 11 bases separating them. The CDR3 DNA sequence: TGTGCCTGGAGTCGGGACTCAGGCTCTGGAAACACCATATATTTT. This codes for CAWSRDSGSGNTIYF. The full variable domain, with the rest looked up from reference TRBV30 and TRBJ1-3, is SQTIHQWPATLVQPVGSPLSLECTVEGTSNPNLYWYRQAAGRGLQLLFYSVGIGQISSEVPQNLSASRPQDRQFILSSKKLLLSDSGFYLCAWSRDSGSGNTIYFGEGSWLTVV.

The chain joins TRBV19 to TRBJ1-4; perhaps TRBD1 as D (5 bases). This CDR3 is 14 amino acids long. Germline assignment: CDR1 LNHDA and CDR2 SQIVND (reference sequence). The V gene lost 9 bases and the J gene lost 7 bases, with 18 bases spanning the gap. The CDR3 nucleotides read TGTGCCAGCGTCGGTGGTGGGGCGGGTGAAAAACTGTTTTTT. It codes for CASVGGGAGEKLFF.

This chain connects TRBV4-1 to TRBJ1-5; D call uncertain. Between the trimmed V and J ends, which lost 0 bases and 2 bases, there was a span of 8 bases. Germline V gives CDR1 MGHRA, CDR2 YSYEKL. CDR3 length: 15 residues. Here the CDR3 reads CASSQDGTGNQPQHF. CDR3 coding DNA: TGCGCCAGCAGCCAAGATGGCACAGGCAATCAGCCCCAGCATTTT.

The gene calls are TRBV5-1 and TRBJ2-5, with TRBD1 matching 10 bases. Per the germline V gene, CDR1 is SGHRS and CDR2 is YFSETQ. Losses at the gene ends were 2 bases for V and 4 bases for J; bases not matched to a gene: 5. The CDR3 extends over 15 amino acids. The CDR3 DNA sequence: TGCGCCAGCAGCTTTGGGACAGGGGCCCCAGAGACCCAGTACTTC. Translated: CASSFGTGAPETQYF.

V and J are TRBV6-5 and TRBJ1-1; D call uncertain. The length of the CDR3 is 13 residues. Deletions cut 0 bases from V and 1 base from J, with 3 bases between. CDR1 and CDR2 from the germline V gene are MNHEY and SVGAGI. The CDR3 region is CASSYSRNTEAFF. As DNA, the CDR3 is TGTGCCAGCAGTTACTCGAGGAACACTGAAGCTTTCTTT.

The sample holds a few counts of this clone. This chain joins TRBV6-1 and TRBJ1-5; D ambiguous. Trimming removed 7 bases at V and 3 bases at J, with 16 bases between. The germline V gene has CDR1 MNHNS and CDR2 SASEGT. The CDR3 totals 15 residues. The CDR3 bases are TGTGCCAGCATGAAGCAATTGACCCTCAATCAGCCCCAGCATTTT. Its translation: CASMKQLTLNQPQHF.

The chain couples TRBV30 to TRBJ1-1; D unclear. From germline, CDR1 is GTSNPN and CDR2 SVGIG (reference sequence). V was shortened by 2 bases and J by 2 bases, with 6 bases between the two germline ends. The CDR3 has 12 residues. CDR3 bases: TGTGCCTGGAGTTTATCTAACACTGAAGCTTTCTTT. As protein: CAWSLSNTEAFF. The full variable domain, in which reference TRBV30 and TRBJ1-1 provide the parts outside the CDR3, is SQTIHQWPATLVQPVGSPLSLECTVEGTSNPNLYWYRQAAGRGLQLLFYSVGIGQISSEVPQNLSASRPQDRQFILSSKKLLLSDSGFYLCAWSLSNTEAFFGQGTRLTVV.

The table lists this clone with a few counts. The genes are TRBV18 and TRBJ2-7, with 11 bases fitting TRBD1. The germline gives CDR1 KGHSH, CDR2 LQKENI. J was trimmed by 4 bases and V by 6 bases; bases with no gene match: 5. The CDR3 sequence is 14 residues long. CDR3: CASSGTGGSYEQYF. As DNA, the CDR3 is TGTGCCAGCTCCGGGACAGGGGGTAGTTACGAGCAGTACTTC.